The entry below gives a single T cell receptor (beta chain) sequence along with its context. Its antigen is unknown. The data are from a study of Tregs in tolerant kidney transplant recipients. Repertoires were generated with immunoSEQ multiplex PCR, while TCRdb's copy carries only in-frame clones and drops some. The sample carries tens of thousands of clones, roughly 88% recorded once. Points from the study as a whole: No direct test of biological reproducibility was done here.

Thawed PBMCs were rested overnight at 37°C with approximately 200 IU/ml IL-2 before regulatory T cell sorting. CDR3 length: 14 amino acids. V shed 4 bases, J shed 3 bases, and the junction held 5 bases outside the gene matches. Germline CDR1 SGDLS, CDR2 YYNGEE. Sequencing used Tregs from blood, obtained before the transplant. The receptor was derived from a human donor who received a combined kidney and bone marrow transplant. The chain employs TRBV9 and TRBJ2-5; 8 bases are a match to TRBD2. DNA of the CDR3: TGTGCCAGCAGCCCAACTAGCGGAGAAGAGACCCAGTACTTC. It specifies CASSPTSGEETQYF. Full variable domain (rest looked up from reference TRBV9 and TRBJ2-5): DSGVTQTPKHLITATGQRVTLRCSPRSGDLSVYWYQQSLDQGLQFLIQYYNGEERAKGNILERFSAQQFPDLHSELNLSSLELGDSALYFCASSPTSGEETQYFGPGTRLLVL.